This T cell receptor beta chain was sequenced in a study of T cells expressing NK-cell markers. Turning to the study itself: CD3+CD56+NKG2C+, CD3+CD56+NKG2C- and CD3+CD56-NKG2C+ T cells, once sorted, supplied the TCR beta repertoires. Findings and caveats of the study: About 1.0-7.0% of CD8+ T cells in over five donors belonged to dominant NKG2C+ clonotypes. It is unclear if expanded NKG2C-expressing clones target HCMV antigens.

On this clonotype: The target antigen is unknown.

Germline CDR1 DFQATT, CDR2 SNEGSKA (reference sequence). The CDR3 runs to 12 residues. UMIs were included in TCR beta cDNA generated by 5'RACE template switching. TCRdb reworked the 5' RACE reads into one entry per CDR3 protein, no DNA. This table lists more than 400,000 distinct CDR3 sequences. Sequencing input: blood T cells: a sorted CD56 or NKG2C T cell subset, CD4+ or CD8+ T cells, or bulk PBMC T cells (not recorded which). The source of this sequence is a woman aged 18 to 75 in good health. The J gene is TRBJ2-7, the V gene TRBV20-1; absent DNA, TCRdb's TRBD2 call cannot be checked. The CDR3 is CSARGLAYEQYF.